This TCR beta chain was identified in a study of Ad26.COV2.S vaccination and SARS-CoV-2 variants. Germline lookup yields CDR1 SGHRS and CDR2 YFSETQ. This CDR3 is 13 amino acids long. Trimming removed 0 bases at V and 2 bases at J, with 5 bases between. As for treatment: around 19 received Ad26.COV2.S at low or high dose, single or two shots; 5 received placebo; per-sample allocation not given. Each sample was drawn 63 days after the first injection (of vaccine or placebo). This clone was picked up a small number of times. Other DNA sequences from this sample encode an identical CDR3 as well. TCRdb keeps only in-frame clones here, not all; method: immunoSEQ multiplex PCR. Among approximately 350,000 clones listed, roughly four fifths were seen once.

The sample was peripheral blood, taken in a trial of Ad26.COV2.S vaccine versus placebo. The source is a person between 18 and 65 years old who received the Ad26.COV2.S COVID-19 vaccine or a placebo. V and J are TRBV5-1 and TRBJ1-1; no clear D gene. Here the CDR3 DNA reads TGCGCCAGCAGCTTGGAGGGAAACACTGAAGCTTTCTTT. Protein sequence: CASSLEGNTEAFF.